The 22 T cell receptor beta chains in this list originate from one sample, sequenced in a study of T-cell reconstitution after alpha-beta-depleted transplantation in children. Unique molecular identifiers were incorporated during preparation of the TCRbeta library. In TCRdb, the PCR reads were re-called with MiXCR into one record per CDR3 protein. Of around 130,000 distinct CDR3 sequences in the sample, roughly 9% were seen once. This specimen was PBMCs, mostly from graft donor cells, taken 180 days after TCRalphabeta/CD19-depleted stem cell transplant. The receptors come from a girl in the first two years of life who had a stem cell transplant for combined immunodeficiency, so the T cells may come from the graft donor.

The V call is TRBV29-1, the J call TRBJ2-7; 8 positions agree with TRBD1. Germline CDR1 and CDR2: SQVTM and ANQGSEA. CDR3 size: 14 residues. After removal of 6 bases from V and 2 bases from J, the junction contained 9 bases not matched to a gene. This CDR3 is CSVRRGQDPYEQYF. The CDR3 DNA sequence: TGCAGCGTCCGACGGGGACAGGATCCCTACGAGCAGTACTTC.

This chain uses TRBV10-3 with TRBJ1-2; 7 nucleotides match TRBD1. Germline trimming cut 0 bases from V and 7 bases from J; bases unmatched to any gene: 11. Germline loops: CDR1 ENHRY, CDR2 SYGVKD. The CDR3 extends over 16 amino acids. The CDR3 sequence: CAISESRTGRTGGYTF. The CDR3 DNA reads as TGTGCCATCAGTGAGTCCCGGACAGGAAGGACCGGTGGCTACACCTTC.

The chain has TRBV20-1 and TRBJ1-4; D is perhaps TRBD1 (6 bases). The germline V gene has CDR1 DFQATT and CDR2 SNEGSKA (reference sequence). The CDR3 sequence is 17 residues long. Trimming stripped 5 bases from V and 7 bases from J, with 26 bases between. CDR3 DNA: TGCAGTGCTCGCTCCCGGGACATGCGGAGGGGGGGTGAAAAACTGTTTTTT. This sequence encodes CSARSRDMRRGGEKLFF.

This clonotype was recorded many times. CDR3 nucleotides: TGCGCCAGCAGCTTGTTTGGGGGTACTGAAGCTTTCTTT. Protein sequence: CASSLFGGTEAFF. V gene TRBV5-1 combines with J gene TRBJ1-1; TRBD1 is a possible D gene (5 bases). This CDR3 has 13 residues. Per germline, CDR1 SGHRS and CDR2 YFSETQ. Trimming stripped 1 base from V and 5 bases from J, with 9 bases between.

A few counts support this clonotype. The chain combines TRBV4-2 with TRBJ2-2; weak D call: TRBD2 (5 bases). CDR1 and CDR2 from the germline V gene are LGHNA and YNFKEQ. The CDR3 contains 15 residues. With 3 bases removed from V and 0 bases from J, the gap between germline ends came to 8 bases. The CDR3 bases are TGTGCCAGCAGCCAGCGGGTCGCGAACACCGGGGAGCTGTTTTTT. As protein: CASSQRVANTGELFF.

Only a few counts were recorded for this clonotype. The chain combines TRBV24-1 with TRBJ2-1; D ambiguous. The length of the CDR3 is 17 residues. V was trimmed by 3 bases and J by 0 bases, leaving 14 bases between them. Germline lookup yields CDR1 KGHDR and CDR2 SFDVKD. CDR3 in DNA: TGTGCCACCAGTGATCCTAGTGACACCCGCTCCTACAATGAGCAGTTCTTC. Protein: CATSDPSDTRSYNEQFF.

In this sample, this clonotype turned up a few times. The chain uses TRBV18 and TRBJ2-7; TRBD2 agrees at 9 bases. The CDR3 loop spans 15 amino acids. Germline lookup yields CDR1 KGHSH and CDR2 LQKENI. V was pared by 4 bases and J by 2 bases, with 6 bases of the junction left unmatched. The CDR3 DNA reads TGTGCCAGCTCACGGACAGCGGGGGGTACCTACGAGCAGTACTTC. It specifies CASSRTAGGTYEQYF. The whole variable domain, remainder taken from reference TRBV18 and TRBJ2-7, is NAGVMQNPRHLVRRRGQEARLRCSPMKGHSHVYWYRQLPEEGLKFMVYLQKENIIDESGMPKERFSAEFPKEGPSILRIQQVVRGDSAAYFCASSRTAGGTYEQYFGPGTRLTVT.

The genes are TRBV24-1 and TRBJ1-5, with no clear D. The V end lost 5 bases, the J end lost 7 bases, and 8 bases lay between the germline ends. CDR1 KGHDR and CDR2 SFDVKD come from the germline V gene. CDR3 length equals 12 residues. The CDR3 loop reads CATSANKQPQHF. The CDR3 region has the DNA TGTGCCACCAGTGCCAATAAACAGCCCCAGCATTTT.

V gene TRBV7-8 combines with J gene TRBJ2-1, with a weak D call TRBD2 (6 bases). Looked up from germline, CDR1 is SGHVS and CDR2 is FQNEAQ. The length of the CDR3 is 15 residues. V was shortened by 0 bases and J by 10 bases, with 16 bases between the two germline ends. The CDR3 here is CASSLAGGLLQEQFF. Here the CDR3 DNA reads TGTGCCAGCAGCTTAGCGGGGGGTTTGCTGCAGGAGCAGTTCTTC.

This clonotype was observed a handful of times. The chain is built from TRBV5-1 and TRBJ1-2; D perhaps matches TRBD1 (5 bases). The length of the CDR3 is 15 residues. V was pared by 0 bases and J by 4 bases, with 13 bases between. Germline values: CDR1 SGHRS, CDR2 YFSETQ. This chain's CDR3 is CASSLARDGLYGYTF. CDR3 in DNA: TGCGCCAGCAGCTTGGCCCGGGACGGACTCTATGGCTACACCTTC.

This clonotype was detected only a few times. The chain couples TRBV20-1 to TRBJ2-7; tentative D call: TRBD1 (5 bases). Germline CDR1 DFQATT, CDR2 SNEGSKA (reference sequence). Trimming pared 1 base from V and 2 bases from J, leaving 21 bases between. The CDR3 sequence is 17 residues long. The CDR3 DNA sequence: TGCAGTGCTAGAGCCCCTCAGAGGCCGCTAGGGGCCTACGAGCAGTACTTC. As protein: CSARAPQRPLGAYEQYF.

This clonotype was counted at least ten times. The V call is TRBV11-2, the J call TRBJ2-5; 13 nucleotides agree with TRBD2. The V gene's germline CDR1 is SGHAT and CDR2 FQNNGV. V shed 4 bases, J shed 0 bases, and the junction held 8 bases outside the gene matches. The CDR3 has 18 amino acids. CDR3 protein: CASSSRLAGGLYQETQYF. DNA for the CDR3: TGTGCCAGCAGCTCAAGACTAGCGGGGGGCTTGTACCAAGAGACCCAGTACTTC.

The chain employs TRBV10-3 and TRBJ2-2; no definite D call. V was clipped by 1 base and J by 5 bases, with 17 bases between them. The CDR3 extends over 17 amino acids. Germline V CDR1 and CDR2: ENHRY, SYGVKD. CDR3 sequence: CAISEYGRPRYTGELFF. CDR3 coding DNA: TGTGCCATCAGTGAGTACGGACGCCCAAGGTATACCGGGGAGCTGTTTTTT.

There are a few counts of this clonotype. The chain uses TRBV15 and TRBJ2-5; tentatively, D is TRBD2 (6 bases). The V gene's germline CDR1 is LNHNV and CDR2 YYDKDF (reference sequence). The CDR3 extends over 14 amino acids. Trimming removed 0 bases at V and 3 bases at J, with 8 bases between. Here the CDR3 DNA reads TGTGCCACCAGCAGAGAGCCGGGGGAAGAGACCCAGTACTTC. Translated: CATSREPGEETQYF.

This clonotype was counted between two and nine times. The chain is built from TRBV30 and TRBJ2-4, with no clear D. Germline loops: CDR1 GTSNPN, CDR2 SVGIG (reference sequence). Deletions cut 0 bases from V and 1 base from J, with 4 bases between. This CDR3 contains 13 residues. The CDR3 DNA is TGTGCCTGGAGTGTACTGGCCAAAAACATTCAGTACTTC. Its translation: CAWSVLAKNIQYF.

This CDR3 reads CASSGEVLNTGELFF. In DNA, the CDR3 is TGTGCCAGCAGTGGAGAGGTCTTGAACACCGGGGAGCTGTTTTTT. The chain recombines TRBV28 with TRBJ2-2; no clear D gene. The V and J ends lost 5 bases and 1 base respectively, with 11 bases between them. The CDR3 spans 15 residues. Germline V CDR1 and CDR2: MDHEN, SYDVKM.

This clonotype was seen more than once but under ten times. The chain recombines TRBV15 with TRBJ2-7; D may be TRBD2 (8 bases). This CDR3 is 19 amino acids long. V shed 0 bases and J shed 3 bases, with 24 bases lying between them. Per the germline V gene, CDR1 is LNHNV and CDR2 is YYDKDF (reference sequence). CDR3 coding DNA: TGTGCCACCAGCAGAGATCTCGGGGGGGGGACAGTCATTAGCTACGAGCAGTACTTC. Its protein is CATSRDLGGGTVISYEQYF.

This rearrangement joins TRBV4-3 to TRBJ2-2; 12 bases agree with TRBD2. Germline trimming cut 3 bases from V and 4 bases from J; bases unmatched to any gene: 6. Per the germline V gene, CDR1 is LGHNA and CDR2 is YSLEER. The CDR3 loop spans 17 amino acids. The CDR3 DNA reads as TGCGCCAGCAGCCATTCACGGACTAGCGGGACCACCGGGGAGCTGTTTTTT. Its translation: CASSHSRTSGTTGELFF.

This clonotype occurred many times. The CDR3 sequence is CASTEGLAGALAKNIQYF. The CDR3 bases are TGTGCCAGCACCGAGGGACTAGCGGGGGCCTTAGCCAAAAACATTCAGTACTTC. V usage is TRBV11-2 and J usage is TRBJ2-4; TRBD2 agrees at 14 bases. CDR1 is SGHAT and CDR2 is FQNNGV in the germline V gene. The CDR3 has 18 amino acids. Trimming at V came to 7 bases and at J to 0 bases, leaving 8 bases not matched to a gene.

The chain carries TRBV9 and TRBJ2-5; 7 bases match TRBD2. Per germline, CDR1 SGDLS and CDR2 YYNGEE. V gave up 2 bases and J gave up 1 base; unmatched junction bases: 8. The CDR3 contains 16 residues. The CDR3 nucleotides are TGTGCCAGCAGCGTGGTAGGCGGGGGTTTCCAAGAGACCCAGTACTTC. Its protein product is CASSVVGGGFQETQYF.

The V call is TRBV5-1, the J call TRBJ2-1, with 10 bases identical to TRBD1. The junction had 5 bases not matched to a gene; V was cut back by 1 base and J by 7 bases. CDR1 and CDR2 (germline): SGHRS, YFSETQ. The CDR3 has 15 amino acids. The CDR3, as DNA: TGCGCCAGCAGCTTGAGACAGGGGGCCGTGAATGAGCAGTTCTTC. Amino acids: CASSLRQGAVNEQFF.

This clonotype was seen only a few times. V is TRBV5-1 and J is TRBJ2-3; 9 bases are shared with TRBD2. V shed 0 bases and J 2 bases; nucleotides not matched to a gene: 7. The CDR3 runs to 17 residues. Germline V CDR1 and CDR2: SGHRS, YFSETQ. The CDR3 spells CASSLASSGVNTDTQYF. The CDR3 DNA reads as TGCGCCAGCAGCTTGGCGTCTAGCGGGGTCAACACAGATACGCAGTATTTT.